The present TCR beta chain was sequenced within a study of T cells in Graves' hyperthyroidism and ophthalmopathy. Study-wide results and caveats: Most expanded thyroid clonotypes above 0.001 recurred in blood.

Unmatched junction bases numbered 9, after V lost 1 base and J lost 6 bases. The CDR3 is 17 residues long. Germline CDR1 and CDR2: MDHEN and SYDVKM. Amplification of TCR beta CDR3 regions was performed using RNA transcripts as template. RT-PCR in the first round (using the HTBI primer set) targeted the TCR CDR3. TCRdb re-called the multiplex PCR reads through MiXCR, storing one row per CDR3 protein. The sample comprises 600,000 to 900,000 distinct CDR3 sequences, about a sixth of which are singletons, and under 10% rests with the top ten. At least ten counts were recorded for this clonotype. What it binds is unknown.

This chain connects TRBV28 to TRBJ2-2; 9 bases line up with TRBD2. This receptor was identified in a man younger than 35 with Graves' hyperthyroidism. The sequencing input was blood. CDR3 in amino acids: CASSLLGLAGYPGELFF. CDR3 DNA: TGTGCCAGCAGTTTATTAGGGCTAGCGGGATATCCCGGGGAGCTGTTTTTT.